This T cell receptor beta chain was recorded in a study of blood T cell repertoires in COVID-19. As for the study in general: Sources were T cells, B-cell-depleted T cells, or PBMCs; the material itself was cDNA or gDNA.

In germline, CDR1 is MGHDK, CDR2 SYGVNS. The CDR3 spans 14 residues. Trimming shortened V by 3 bases and J by 7 bases, and 10 bases separated the two germline ends. Original methodology: For nucleated cells, counts were estimated from reference gene primer amplification. Clones were read by immunoSEQ multiplex PCR, and TCRdb kept only the in-frame ones, dropping some. The D gene and trimming were derived from the DNA, and the V and J assignments and clone size from that table. The sample lists tens of thousands of clones; around 90% were seen once. This sequence joins TRBV25-1 and TRBJ1-6; D gene uncertain. Input material: peripheral blood. The clonotype originates from a woman in her seventies with acute or convalescent COVID-19. Here the CDR3 reads CASSDAVSNSPLHF. DNA of the CDR3: TGTGCCAGCAGTGATGCGGTATCGAATTCACCCCTCCACTTT.